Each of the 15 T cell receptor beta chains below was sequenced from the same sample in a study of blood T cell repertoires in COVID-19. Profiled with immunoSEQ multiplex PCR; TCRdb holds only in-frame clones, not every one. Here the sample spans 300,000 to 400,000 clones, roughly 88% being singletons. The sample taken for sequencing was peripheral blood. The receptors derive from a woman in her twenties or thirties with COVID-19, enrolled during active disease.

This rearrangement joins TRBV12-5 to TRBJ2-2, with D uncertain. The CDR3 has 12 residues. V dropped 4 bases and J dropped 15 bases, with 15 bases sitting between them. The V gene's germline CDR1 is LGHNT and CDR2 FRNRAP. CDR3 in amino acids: CASGSPRMCMFF. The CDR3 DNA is TGTGCTAGTGGTTCCCCCAGGATGTGTATGTTTTTT.

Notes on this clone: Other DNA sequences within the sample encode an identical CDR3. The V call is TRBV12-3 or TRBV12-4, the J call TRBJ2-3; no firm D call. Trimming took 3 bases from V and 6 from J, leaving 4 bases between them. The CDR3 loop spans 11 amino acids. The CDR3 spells CASSLRDTQYF. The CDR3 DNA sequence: TGTGCCAGCAGTTTGCGGGATACGCAGTATTTT.

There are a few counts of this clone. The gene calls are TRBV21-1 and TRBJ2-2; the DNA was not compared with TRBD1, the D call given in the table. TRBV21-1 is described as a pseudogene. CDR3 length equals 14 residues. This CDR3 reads CASSSGHTTGELFF. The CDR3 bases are TGTGCCAGCAGCTCCGGACACACCACCGGGGAGCTGTTTTTT.

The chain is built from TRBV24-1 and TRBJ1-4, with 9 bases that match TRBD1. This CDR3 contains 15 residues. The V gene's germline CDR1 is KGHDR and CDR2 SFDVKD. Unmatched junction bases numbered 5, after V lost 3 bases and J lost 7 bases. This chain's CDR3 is CATSDRTGGSEKLFF. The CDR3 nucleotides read TGTGCCACCAGTGATAGAACAGGGGGCAGTGAAAAACTGTTTTTT.

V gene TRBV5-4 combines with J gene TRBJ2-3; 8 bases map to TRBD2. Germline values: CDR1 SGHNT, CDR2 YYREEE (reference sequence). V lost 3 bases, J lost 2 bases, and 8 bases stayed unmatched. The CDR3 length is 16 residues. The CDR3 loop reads CASSSLAGGSTDTQYF. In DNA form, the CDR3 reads TGTGCCAGCAGCTCTCTAGCGGGCGGATCCACAGATACGCAGTATTTT.

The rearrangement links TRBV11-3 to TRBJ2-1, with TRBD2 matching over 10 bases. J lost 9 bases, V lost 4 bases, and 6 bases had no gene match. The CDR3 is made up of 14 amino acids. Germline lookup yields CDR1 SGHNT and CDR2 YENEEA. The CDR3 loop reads CASSYTSGAVEQFF. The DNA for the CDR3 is TGTGCCAGCAGCTATACTAGCGGGGCAGTTGAGCAGTTCTTC.

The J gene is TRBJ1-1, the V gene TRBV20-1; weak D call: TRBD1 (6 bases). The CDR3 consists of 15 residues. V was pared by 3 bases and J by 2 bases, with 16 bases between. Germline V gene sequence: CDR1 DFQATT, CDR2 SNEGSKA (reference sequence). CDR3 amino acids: CSASMLGQKNTEAFF. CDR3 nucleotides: TGCAGTGCTAGTATGTTAGGACAGAAAAACACTGAAGCTTTCTTT.

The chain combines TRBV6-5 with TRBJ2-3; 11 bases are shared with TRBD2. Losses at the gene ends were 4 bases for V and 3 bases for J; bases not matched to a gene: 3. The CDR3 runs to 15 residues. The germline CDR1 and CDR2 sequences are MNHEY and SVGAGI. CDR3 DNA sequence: TGTGCCAGCAGTTGGGGGACTAGCGGTACAGATACGCAGTATTTT. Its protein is CASSWGTSGTDTQYF.

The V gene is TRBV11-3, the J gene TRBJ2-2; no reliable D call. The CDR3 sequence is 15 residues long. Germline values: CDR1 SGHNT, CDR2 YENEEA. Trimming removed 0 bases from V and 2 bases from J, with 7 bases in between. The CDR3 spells CASSLDSGNTGELFF. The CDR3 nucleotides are TGTGCCAGCAGCTTAGATTCGGGTAACACCGGGGAGCTGTTTTTT.

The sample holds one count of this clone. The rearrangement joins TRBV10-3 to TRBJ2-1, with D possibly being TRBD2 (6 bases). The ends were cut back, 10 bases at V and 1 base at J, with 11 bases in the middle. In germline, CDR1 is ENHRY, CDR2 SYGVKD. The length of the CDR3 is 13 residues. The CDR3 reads CASGERSYNEQFF. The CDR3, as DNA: TGTGCCAGCGGGGAGCGGTCCTACAATGAGCAGTTCTTC.

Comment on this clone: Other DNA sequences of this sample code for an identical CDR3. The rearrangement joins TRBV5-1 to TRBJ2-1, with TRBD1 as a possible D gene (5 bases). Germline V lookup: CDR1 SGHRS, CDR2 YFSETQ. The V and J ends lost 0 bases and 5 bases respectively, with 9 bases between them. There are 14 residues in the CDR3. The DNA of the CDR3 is TGCGCCAGCAGCTTGGGTTCAGGGAACAATGAGCAGTTCTTC. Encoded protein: CASSLGSGNNEQFF.

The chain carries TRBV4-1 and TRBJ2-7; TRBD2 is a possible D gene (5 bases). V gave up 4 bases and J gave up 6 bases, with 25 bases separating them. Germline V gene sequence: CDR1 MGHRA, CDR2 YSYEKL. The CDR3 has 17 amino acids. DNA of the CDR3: TGCGCCAGCAGCCGCACCTACGGGGATTTGAGCCCTGGCGAGCAGTACGTC. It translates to CASSRTYGDLSPGEQYV.

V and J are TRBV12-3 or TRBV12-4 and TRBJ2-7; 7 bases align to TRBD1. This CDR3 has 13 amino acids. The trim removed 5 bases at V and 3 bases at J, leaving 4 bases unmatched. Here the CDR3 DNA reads TGTGCCAGCAGTGGGACAGTATTCTACGAGCAGTACTTC. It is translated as CASSGTVFYEQYF.

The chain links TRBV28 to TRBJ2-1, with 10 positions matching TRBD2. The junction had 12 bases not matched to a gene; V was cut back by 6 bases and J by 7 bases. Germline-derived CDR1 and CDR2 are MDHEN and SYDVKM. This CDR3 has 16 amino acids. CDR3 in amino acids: CASSSAGTSDRNEQFF. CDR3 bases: TGTGCCAGCAGCTCCGCCGGGACTAGCGATCGGAATGAGCAGTTCTTC. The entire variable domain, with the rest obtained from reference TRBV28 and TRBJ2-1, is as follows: DVKVTQSSRYLVKRTGEKVFLECVQDMDHENMFWYRQDPGLGLRLIYFSYDVKMKEKGDIPEGYSVSREKKERFSLILESASTNQTSMYLCASSSAGTSDRNEQFFGPGTRLTVL.

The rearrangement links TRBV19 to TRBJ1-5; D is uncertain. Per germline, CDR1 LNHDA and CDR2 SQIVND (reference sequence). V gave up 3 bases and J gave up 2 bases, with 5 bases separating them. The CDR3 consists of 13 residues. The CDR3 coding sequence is TGTGCCAGTAGTATGCAGGGCAATCAGCCCCAGCATTTT. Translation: CASSMQGNQPQHF.